The 14 T cell receptor beta chains below were found in one sample sequenced in a study of molecular identifiers for immune sequencing clone quantification. One entry per CDR3 protein results from TCRdb running MiXCR on the PCR reads. The profile covers 60,000 to 65,000 distinct CDR3 sequences, with 15% to 20% appearing a single time and more than 1.3% taken by the ten largest. Sample: naive CD8+ T cells from blood, with Jurkat cell RNA spiked in. Stated subset: FACS-sorted CD8+CD4-CCR7+CD45RA+ naive T cells. The receptors originated from a human donor in good health. Some libraries in this study had Jurkat cell RNA spiked in.

As for this clonotype: A much larger clone lies one base from this, so it may be a read error. The CDR3 DNA reads TGTGCCAGCAGTTTCATCAGGGGGGCCTACAAGCAGTACTTC. Residues: CASSFIRGAYKQYF. J is TRBJ2-7 and V is TRBV6-2 or TRBV6-3; perhaps TRBD1 as D (7 bases). Germline V lookup: CDR1 MNHEY, CDR2 SVGEGT. The CDR3 is made up of 14 amino acids.

This clonotype has a count of ten or more. The V and J genes are TRBV24-1 and TRBJ2-1; 8 bases match TRBD2. The CDR3 runs 18 residues. With 0 bases clipped from V and 3 bases from J, the junction kept 9 bases outside the gene matches. CDR1 is KGHDR, CDR2 SFDVKD, per germline. CDR3 DNA: TGTGCCACCAGTGATTTGCCGGGTAGCGGGATTGGCTACAATGAGCAGTTCTTC. Translated, it gives CATSDLPGSGIGYNEQFF.

The chain combines TRBV27 with TRBJ2-5; 8 bases align to TRBD2. The CDR3 runs 16 residues. V lost 5 bases, J lost 1 base, and 9 bases stayed unmatched. The germline CDR1 and CDR2 sequences are MNHEY and SMNVEV (reference sequence). The CDR3 is CASSIGAGVLQETQYF. The CDR3 DNA reads TGTGCCAGCAGTATAGGAGCGGGAGTCCTCCAAGAGACCCAGTACTTC.

The chain employs TRBV24-1 and TRBJ2-7; the D is unclear. This CDR3 comprises 13 residues. Germline V gene sequence: CDR1 KGHDR, CDR2 SFDVKD. Trimming left V 3 bases short and J 5 bases short, with 10 bases between. Written as DNA, the CDR3 is TGTGCCACCAGTGATGACCCTGGGGACGAGCAGTACTTC. It codes for CATSDDPGDEQYF.

This clonotype was observed at least ten times. The CDR3 is CASSLTDILNTEAFF. The CDR3, as DNA: TGTGCCAGCAGTCTGACGGACATCCTGAACACTGAAGCTTTCTTT. The V and J genes are TRBV6-6 and TRBJ1-1, with a possible D match to TRBD1 (5 bases). V was clipped by 5 bases and J by 0 bases, with 13 bases between them. CDR3 size: 15 residues. CDR1 and CDR2 (germline): MNHNY, SVGAGI (reference sequence).

The genes are TRBV19 and TRBJ2-1; 10 bases fit TRBD2. The CDR3 has 18 residues. Germline CDR1 LNHDA, CDR2 SQIVND (reference sequence). V shed 5 bases and J 6 bases; nucleotides not matched to a gene: 16. CDR3 DNA sequence: TGTGCCAGTAGTCCCGGTTCTAGCGGGAGAGATAGTTGCAATGAGCAGTTCTTC. Translating gives CASSPGSSGRDSCNEQFF.

As for this clonotype: This sequence may be a read error, since a much larger clone differs from it by one base. The chain links TRBV27 to TRBJ2-2; 14 nucleotides align to TRBD2. Germline V gene lookup returns CDR1 MNHEY and CDR2 SMNVEV (reference sequence). This CDR3 comprises 18 residues. Here the CDR3 reads CAGSQRLAGGPFTGELFF. DNA for the CDR3: TGTGCCGGCAGTCAAAGACTAGCGGGAGGGCCTTTCACCGGGGAGCTGTTTTTT.

This clonotype was detected many times. The CDR3 sequence: CASSQLRPSTGNEQFF. In DNA form, the CDR3 reads TGTGCCAGCAGCCAACTTAGACCGTCCACGGGCAATGAGCAGTTCTTC. The chain combines TRBV7-9 with TRBJ2-1; no clear D. V was pared by 5 bases and J by 6 bases, with 20 bases between. Germline V lookup: CDR1 SEHNR, CDR2 FQNEAQ (reference sequence). This CDR3 spans 16 amino acids.

This clonotype occurred many times. The genes are TRBV6-6 and TRBJ1-1, with TRBD1 as a possible D gene (6 bases). Germline V gene sequence: CDR1 MNHNY, CDR2 SVGAGI (reference sequence). V lost 0 bases, J lost 0 bases, and 8 bases lay in between. The CDR3 contains 15 residues. The CDR3 reads CASSYSGALNTEAFF. The CDR3 DNA sequence: TGTGCCAGCAGTTACTCGGGGGCCTTGAACACTGAAGCTTTCTTT.

This clonotype was found once. A clone one base away is much larger, so this may be a read error. The rearrangement joins TRBV10-3 to TRBJ2-7; a possible D gene is TRBD2 (6 bases). Germline-derived CDR1 and CDR2 are ENHRY and SYGVKD. Between the trimmed V and J ends, which lost 8 bases and 9 bases, there was a span of 14 bases. The CDR3 consists of 11 residues. CDR3 sequence: CAIGQGGVQYF. Here the CDR3 DNA reads TGTGCCATCGGCCAGGGAGGCGTGCAGTACTTC.

The chain joins TRBV15 to TRBJ2-5; unclear D gene. V lost 0 bases, J lost 0 bases, and 11 bases lay in between. There are 16 residues in the CDR3. Germline V gene data show CDR1 as LNHNV and CDR2 as YYDKDF (reference sequence). Here the CDR3 DNA reads TGTGCCACCAGCAGAGATGACGCCGGCTACCAAGAGACCCAGTACTTC. Amino acid sequence: CATSRDDAGYQETQYF.

Details on this clonotype: A read error may account for a junction end that differs from germline. This chain joins TRBV5-6 and TRBJ2-1; tentatively, D is TRBD1 or TRBD2 (5 bases each). The CDR3 length is 16 residues. Germline V lookup: CDR1 SGHDT, CDR2 YYEEEE. The CDR3 nucleotides are TGTGCCAGCGGAAACCCCGGGACGGAGGCCTACAATGAGCAGTCCTTC. Its protein product is CASGNPGTEAYNEQSF.

This clonotype was seen repeatedly, ten times or more. This rearrangement joins TRBV6-2 or TRBV6-3 to TRBJ2-5; D is perhaps TRBD2 (6 bases). The V end was cut by 5 bases, the J end by 2 bases, with 15 bases between. The germline CDR1 and CDR2 sequences are MNHEY and SVGEGT. CDR3 length equals 15 residues. The CDR3 reads CASSARDGSQETQYF. The CDR3 DNA reads as TGTGCCAGCAGTGCGCGGGACGGCAGTCAAGAGACCCAGTACTTC.

The sample holds many counts of this clonotype. The chain uses TRBV19 and TRBJ1-5, with a weak D call TRBD1 (6 bases). Germline lookup yields CDR1 LNHDA and CDR2 SQIVND (reference sequence). Deletions cut 3 bases from V and 6 bases from J, with 24 bases between. This CDR3 region has 18 residues. The chain's CDR3 is CASSMYQGSIALGQPQHF. The CDR3 DNA reads TGTGCCAGTAGTATGTACCAGGGGTCTATCGCCCTAGGTCAGCCCCAGCATTTT.